The 12 T cell receptor beta chains given below trace back to one sample, sequenced in a study of PD-L1 blockade in urothelial cancer. Sample time point: peripheral blood 6 weeks after treatment start. Sequenced by immunoSEQ multiplex PCR; TCRdb stores in-frame clones only, minus some. The sample records around 87,000 clones, over 80% being singletons. This sample comprised PBMCs, obtained around atezolizumab (anti-PD-L1) treatment. The receptor set was obtained from a man aged 65 to 85 with urothelial cancer.

This clone was seen just once. The rearrangement links TRBV2 to TRBJ2-5, with D perhaps TRBD2 (6 bases). The germline V and J ends were trimmed by 3 bases and 1 base, with 6 bases remaining between them. Germline V lookup: CDR1 SNHLY, CDR2 FYNNEI. CDR3 length equals 13 residues. The CDR3 DNA follows: TGTGCCAGCAGTGAGGGGGGCCAAGAGACCCAGTACTTC. Its translation is CASSEGGQETQYF.

This clone came up a few times. The chain uses TRBV19 and TRBJ1-3; 8 bases are shared with TRBD1. CDR3 length: 15 residues. The V segment lost 5 bases and the J segment 0 bases; nucleotides outside the gene matches: 3. The germline V gene encodes CDR1 LNHDA and CDR2 SQIVND (reference sequence). In DNA form, the CDR3 reads TGTGCCAGTAGTCAGGGGGCCGTCTCTGGAAACACCATATATTTT. Translated, it gives CASSQGAVSGNTIYF.

This chain links TRBV2 with TRBJ1-2; 8 nucleotides line up with TRBD1. With 8 bases clipped from V and 1 base from J, the junction kept 18 bases outside the gene matches. CDR1 SNHLY and CDR2 FYNNEI come from the germline V gene. The CDR3 runs to 18 residues. The CDR3 DNA reads TGTGCCAGCTCCTCGGGGGCGTCCGGGACAGGACTTAACTATGGCTACACCTTC. Translating gives CASSSGASGTGLNYGYTF.

V usage is TRBV5-1 and J usage is TRBJ2-3, with D perhaps TRBD2 (7 bases). Germline values: CDR1 SGHRS, CDR2 YFSETQ. The CDR3 runs to 15 residues. The V and J ends lost 7 bases and 0 bases respectively, with 15 bases between them. As DNA, the CDR3 is TGCGCCAGCCCCTGGGGGGGGGCCAGCACAGATACGCAGTATTTT. Amino acid sequence: CASPWGGASTDTQYF.

This clone has a single count. The rearrangement links TRBV5-6 to TRBJ1-2; D is perhaps TRBD1 (6 bases). The CDR3 contains 14 residues. The V and J ends lost 4 bases and 2 bases respectively, with 12 bases between them. Germline CDR1 and CDR2: SGHDT and YYEEEE. CDR3 sequence (DNA): TGTGCCAGCAGCCCGAGGACAGAAAACTATGGCTACACCTTC. Translated: CASSPRTENYGYTF.

V gene TRBV5-1 combines with J gene TRBJ1-4, with 8 bases matching TRBD1. The CDR3 consists of 14 residues. CDR1 is SGHRS, CDR2 YFSETQ, per germline. Germline trimming cut 4 bases from V and 7 bases from J; bases unmatched to any gene: 6. In nucleotides, the CDR3 is TGCGCCAGCAGCGACCCAGGGGGCGGTGAAAAACTGTTTTTT. As protein: CASSDPGGGEKLFF. Supplemented by reference TRBV5-1 and TRBJ1-4, the full variable domain reads KAGVTQTPRYLIKTRGQQVTLSCSPISGHRSVSWYQQTPGQGLQFLFEYFSETQRNKGNFPGRFSGRQFSNSRSEMNVSTLELGDSALYLCASSDPGGGEKLFFGSGTQLSVL.

This clone was recorded only once. The chain joins TRBV9 to TRBJ2-2; 8 nucleotides agree with TRBD2. The CDR3 sequence is 15 residues long. Trimming at V came to 4 bases and at J to 0 bases, leaving 2 bases not matched to a gene. Looked up from germline, CDR1 is SGDLS and CDR2 is YYNGEE. For the CDR3, the DNA is TGTGCCAGCAGCATTAGCGGGGCGAACACCGGGGAGCTGTTTTTT. It codes for CASSISGANTGELFF. The full variable domain, rest sourced from reference TRBV9 and TRBJ2-2, is DSGVTQTPKHLITATGQRVTLRCSPRSGDLSVYWYQQSLDQGLQFLIQYYNGEERAKGNILERFSAQQFPDLHSELNLSSLELGDSALYFCASSISGANTGELFFGEGSRLTVL.

The table lists this clone with a count of one. V gene TRBV7-9 combines with J gene TRBJ1-2; possible D gene TRBD1, 5 bases. Trimming left V 0 bases short and J 0 bases short, with 5 bases between. Germline V gives CDR1 SEHNR, CDR2 FQNEAQ (reference sequence). This CDR3 is 14 amino acids long. The DNA for the CDR3 is TGTGCCAGCAGCTTAGCCAGGGCTAACTATGGCTACACCTTC. Its protein is CASSLARANYGYTF.

This clone was picked up one time. The chain carries TRBV4-1 and TRBJ2-2; perhaps TRBD1 as D (6 bases). The V end was cut by 3 bases, the J end by 2 bases, with 13 bases between. Looked up from germline, CDR1 is MGHRA and CDR2 is YSYEKL. This CDR3 contains 16 residues. In nucleotides, the CDR3 is TGCGCCAGCAGCCAGGGGGCAGGGACAAACACCGGGGAGCTGTTTTTT. Its translation is CASSQGAGTNTGELFF.

This sequence joins TRBV2 and TRBJ2-3, with D unresolved. The CDR3 loop spans 15 amino acids. CDR1 is SNHLY, CDR2 FYNNEI, per germline. V lost 3 bases, J lost 0 bases, and 10 bases lay in between. The DNA of the CDR3 is TGTGCCAGCAGTGACCCTGGAGAAAGCACAGATACGCAGTATTTT. This sequence encodes CASSDPGESTDTQYF.

The rearrangement links TRBV5-1 to TRBJ1-5; the D is unclear. Germline values: CDR1 SGHRS, CDR2 YFSETQ. The CDR3 runs to 15 residues. V was cut by 4 bases and J by 0 bases, with 11 bases left in between. DNA for the CDR3: TGCGCCAGCAGCCCCGACGGGAATAGCAATCAGCCCCAGCATTTT. This sequence encodes CASSPDGNSNQPQHF.

The chain recombines TRBV5-8 with TRBJ1-2, with TRBD1 matching over 8 bases. The germline V gene has CDR1 SGHTS and CDR2 YDEGEE. V shed 5 bases and J 6 bases; nucleotides not matched to a gene: 9. This CDR3 has 14 amino acids. CDR3 bases: TGTGCCAGCAGTTTGACAGGGGTAAACGATGGCTACACCTTC. Its translation is CASSLTGVNDGYTF.